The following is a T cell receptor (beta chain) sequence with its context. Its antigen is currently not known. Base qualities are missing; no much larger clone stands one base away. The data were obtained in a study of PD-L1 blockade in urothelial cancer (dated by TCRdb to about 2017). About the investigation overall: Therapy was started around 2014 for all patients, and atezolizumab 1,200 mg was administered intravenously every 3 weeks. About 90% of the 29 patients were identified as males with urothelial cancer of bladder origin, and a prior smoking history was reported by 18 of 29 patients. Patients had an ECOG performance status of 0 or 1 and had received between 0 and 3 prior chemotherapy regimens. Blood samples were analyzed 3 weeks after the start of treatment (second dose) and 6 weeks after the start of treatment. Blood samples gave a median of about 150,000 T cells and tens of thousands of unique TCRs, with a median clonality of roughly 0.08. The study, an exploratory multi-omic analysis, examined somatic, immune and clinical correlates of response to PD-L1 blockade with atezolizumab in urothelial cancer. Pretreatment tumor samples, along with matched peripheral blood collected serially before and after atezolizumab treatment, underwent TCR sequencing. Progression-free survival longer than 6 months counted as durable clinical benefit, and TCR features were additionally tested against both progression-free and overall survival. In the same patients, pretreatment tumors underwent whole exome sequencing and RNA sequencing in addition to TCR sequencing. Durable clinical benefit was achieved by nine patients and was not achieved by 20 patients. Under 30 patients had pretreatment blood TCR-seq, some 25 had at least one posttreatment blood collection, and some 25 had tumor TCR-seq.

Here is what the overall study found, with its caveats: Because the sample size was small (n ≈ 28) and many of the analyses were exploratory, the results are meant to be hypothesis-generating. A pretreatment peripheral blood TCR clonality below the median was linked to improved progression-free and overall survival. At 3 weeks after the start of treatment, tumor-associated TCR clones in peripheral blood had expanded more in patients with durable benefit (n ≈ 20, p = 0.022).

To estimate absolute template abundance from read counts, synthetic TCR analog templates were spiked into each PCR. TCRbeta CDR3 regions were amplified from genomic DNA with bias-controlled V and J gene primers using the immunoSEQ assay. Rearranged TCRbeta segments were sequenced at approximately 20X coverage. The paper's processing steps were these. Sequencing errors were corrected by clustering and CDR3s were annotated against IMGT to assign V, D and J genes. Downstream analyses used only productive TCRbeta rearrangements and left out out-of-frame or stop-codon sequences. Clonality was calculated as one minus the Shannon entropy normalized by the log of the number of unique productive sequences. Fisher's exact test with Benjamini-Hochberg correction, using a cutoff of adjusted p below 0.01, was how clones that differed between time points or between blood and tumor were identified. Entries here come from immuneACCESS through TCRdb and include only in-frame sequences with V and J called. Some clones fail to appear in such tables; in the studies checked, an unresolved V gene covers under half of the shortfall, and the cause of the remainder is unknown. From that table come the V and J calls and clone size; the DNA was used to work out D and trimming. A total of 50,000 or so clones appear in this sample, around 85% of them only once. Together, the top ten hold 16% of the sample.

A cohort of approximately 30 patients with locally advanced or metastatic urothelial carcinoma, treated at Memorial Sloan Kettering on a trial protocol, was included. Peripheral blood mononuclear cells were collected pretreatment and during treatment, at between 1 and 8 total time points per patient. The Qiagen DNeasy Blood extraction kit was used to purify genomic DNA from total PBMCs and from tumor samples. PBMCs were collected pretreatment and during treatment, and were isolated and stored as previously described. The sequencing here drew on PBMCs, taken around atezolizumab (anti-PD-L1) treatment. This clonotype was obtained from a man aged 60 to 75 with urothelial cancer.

The bases read TGTGCCATCAGATGGGGCCGCGAGAACACTGAAGCTTTCTTT. Its product reads: CAIRWGRENTEAFF. The sequence links TRBV10-3 to TRBJ1-1; D gene: possibly TRBD1, on 5 matching bases. The CDR3 starts with the cysteine, ends with the phenylalanine, and has 14 residues. The read is trimmed to its CDR3 DNA, 42 bases read in frame from base 1. As encoded in the germline V gene, CDR1 is ENHRY while CDR2 is SYGVKD. Between the V and J ends, shortened by 6 bases and 1 base respectively, the junction contains 12 bases.